Listed here are 12 T cell receptor beta chains from one sample, sequenced in a study of vaccination and CD4 T cells after COVID-19. Treatment in this sample: roughly 11-day PBMC culture with coronavirus spike peptide pools or control peptides (ViraFEST assay). An Oncomine TCR Beta short-read assay was used to sequence the DNA from cultured CD4+ T cells. A single record per CDR3 protein comes from TCRdb applying MiXCR to the PCR reads. The data hold more than 9,500 distinct CDR3 sequences, with roughly 48% observed a single time. Antigen specificity for these receptors is unknown. The material sequenced was CD4+ T cells from blood, cultured in vitro. The receptors shown here come from a human donor who had recovered from COVID-19.

V usage is TRBV5-1 and J usage is TRBJ1-1, with a possible D match to TRBD1 (6 bases). The CDR3 has 18 residues. The germline gives CDR1 SGHRS, CDR2 YFSETQ. The V end was cut by 3 bases, the J end by 1 base, with 22 bases between. CDR3 residues: CASSSRPTTGHKNTEAFF. The CDR3 DNA reads TGCGCCAGCAGCTCCCGGCCTACAACGGGACACAAGAACACTGAAGCTTTCTTT.

The rearrangement links TRBV7-2 to TRBJ1-2; no definite D call. Trimming pared 1 base from V and 5 bases from J, leaving 11 bases between. Germline V gene data show CDR1 as SGHTA and CDR2 as FQGNSA. This CDR3 region has 14 residues. The CDR3 reads CASSLVGVGYGYTF. The DNA for the CDR3 is TGTGCCAGCAGCTTAGTTGGGGTTGGGTATGGCTACACCTTC. Full variable domain (outside the CDR3, taken from reference TRBV7-2 and TRBJ1-2): GAGVSQSPSNKVTEKGKDVELRCDPISGHTALYWYRQSLGQGLEFLIYFQGNSAPDKSGLPSDRFSAERTGGSVSTLTIQRTQQEDSAVYLCASSLVGVGYGYTFGSGTRLTVV.

This clonotype came up a few times. The gene calls are TRBV6-1 and TRBJ2-3; no clear D gene. CDR1 MNHNS and CDR2 SASEGT come from the germline V gene. CDR3 length: 15 residues. Trimming pared 2 bases from V and 2 bases from J, leaving 11 bases between. In DNA, the CDR3 is TGTGCCAGCAGTGAAATTGCGGCGTCCACAGATACGCAGTATTTT. Translated: CASSEIAASTDTQYF.

In this sample, this clonotype turned up once. The rearrangement links TRBV2 to TRBJ1-4; TRBD1 is a possible D gene (5 bases). The germline V gene encodes CDR1 SNHLY and CDR2 FYNNEI. The ends were cut back, 7 bases at V and 3 bases at J, with 9 bases in the middle. This CDR3 is built from 13 residues. The CDR3 spells CASTGTANEKLFF. As DNA, the CDR3 is TGTGCCAGCACAGGGACGGCTAATGAAAAACTGTTTTTT. The variable domain in full, completed from reference TRBV2 and TRBJ1-4, reads EPEVTQTPSHQVTQMGQEVILRCVPISNHLYFYWYRQILGQKVEFLVSFYNNEISEKSEIFDDQFSVERPDGSNFTLKIRSTKLEDSAMYFCASTGTANEKLFFGSGTQLSVL.

This clonotype was observed a few times. The rearrangement uses TRBV7-6 and TRBJ2-5; TRBD1 matches 9 bases. Germline V gene lookup returns CDR1 SGHVS and CDR2 FNYEAQ. The CDR3 runs to 15 residues. The V segment lost 5 bases and the J segment 5 bases; nucleotides outside the gene matches: 9. The CDR3 loop is CASSQTGQGRETQYF. Written as DNA, the CDR3 is TGTGCCAGCAGCCAGACTGGACAGGGGCGCGAGACCCAGTACTTC.

This CDR3 is CASSQSTTDYGYTF. In DNA, the CDR3 is TGCGCCAGCAGCCAAAGCACGACAGATTATGGCTACACCTTC. The chain carries TRBV5-1 and TRBJ1-2; D possibly corresponds to TRBD1 (5 bases). V was shortened by 4 bases and J by 5 bases, with 15 bases between the two germline ends. CDR1 SGHRS and CDR2 YFSETQ come from the germline V gene. This CDR3 spans 14 amino acids.

V gene TRBV12-3 or TRBV12-4 combines with J gene TRBJ2-1, with D uncertain. The germline V and J ends were trimmed by 3 bases and 0 bases, with 9 bases remaining between them. The CDR3 loop spans 15 amino acids. The CDR3 spells CASSFDTHSYNEQFF. CDR3 bases: TGTGCCAGCAGTTTTGACACCCACTCCTACAATGAGCAGTTCTTC.

The genes are TRBV28 and TRBJ2-2; 10 bases are shared with TRBD1. The CDR3 sequence is 16 residues long. V shed 3 bases and J 7 bases; nucleotides not matched to a gene: 8. Per germline, CDR1 MDHEN and CDR2 SYDVKM. The CDR3 nucleotides are TGTGCCAGCAGTTTGGGGACAGGGGCCCTCGTCGGGGAGCTGTTTTTT. Translated, it gives CASSLGTGALVGELFF.

The CDR3, as DNA: TGCGCCAGCAGCGGGGGGCAGACAGGGGGAATAGAGACCCAGTACTTC. Protein sequence: CASSGGQTGGIETQYF. The gene calls are TRBV5-1 and TRBJ2-5, with 9 bases identical to TRBD1. This CDR3 region has 16 residues. Trimming cost V 4 bases and J 4 bases; bases outside gene matches: 11. Germline values: CDR1 SGHRS, CDR2 YFSETQ.

V gene TRBV4-3 combines with J gene TRBJ1-1, with D possibly matching TRBD1 (6 bases). CDR1 LGHNA and CDR2 YSLEER come from the germline V gene. V was pared by 0 bases and J by 1 base, with 12 bases between. This CDR3 contains 16 residues. The CDR3 DNA sequence: TGCGCCAGCAGCCAAGATTTAGACAGGCCGAACACTGAAGCTTTCTTT. Amino acid sequence: CASSQDLDRPNTEAFF.

This chain joins TRBV7-8 and TRBJ1-2; no definite D call. CDR3 length: 13 amino acids. V was cut by 5 bases and J by 2 bases, with 9 bases left in between. Germline CDR1 reads SGHVS; CDR2 reads FQNEAQ. The CDR3 DNA reads as TGTGCCAGCAGCCGTGGACGGAACTATGGCTACACCTTC. It specifies CASSRGRNYGYTF.

This clonotype appeared a few times. The chain recombines TRBV5-4 with TRBJ1-5; 9 nucleotides align to TRBD1. CDR3 length: 14 amino acids. Germline CDR1 SGHNT, CDR2 YYREEE (reference sequence). The V gene end was trimmed by 4 bases and the J gene end by 3 bases; junction bases not matched to a gene: 2. DNA of the CDR3: TGTGCCAGCAGCCTACAGGGGGCCAATCAGCCCCAGCATTTT. Amino acids: CASSLQGANQPQHF.